The source of this T cell receptor (beta chain) is a study of cytomegalovirus exposure and HLA in healthy donors. Study observations and caveats: Altogether, 170 or so TCR beta chains were recorded as cytomegalovirus-associated.

About this clone: Its cognate antigen is unknown.

Method: immunoSEQ multiplex PCR; TCRdb's copy keeps in-frame clones and lacks some. Of about 130,000 clones detected, about 96% appear once; the ten largest clones hold 1.5% to 2%. The germline CDR1 and CDR2 sequences are SEHNR and FQNEAQ (reference sequence). CDR3 size: 15 residues. Trimming took 5 bases from V and 5 from J; bases not matched to a gene: 7. Sample: PBMCs. The source is a man aged 18-30 years in good health and CMV-seronegative. The chain couples TRBV7-9 to TRBJ2-1, with 9 nucleotides matching TRBD2. The CDR3 DNA sequence: TGTGCCAGCAGCCCGTGGGGACTAGCAAACAATGAGCAGTTCTTC. Encoded protein: CASSPWGLANNEQFF.